This TCR beta chain emerged from a study of long-term antiretroviral therapy in people with HIV. The run of the v3.0 immunoSEQ assay was at survey level. The protocol was immunoSEQ multiplex PCR, while the TCRdb copy is restricted to in-frame clones and leaves out a portion. The table records some 20,000 clones, more than 65% of them present only once. Findings and limits, study-wide: Diversity remained lower than transplant donor controls, even though it increased after ART.

This CDR3 spans 18 amino acids. Germline-derived CDR1 and CDR2 are SGHTA and FQGTGA. Germline trimming cut 2 bases from V and 1 base from J; bases unmatched to any gene: 9. On this clone: What it recognizes is unknown.

Here the sequenced sample was unsorted PBMCs, taken around 2.4 years after starting antiretroviral therapy. The gene calls are TRBV7-3 and TRBJ2-2, with 8 bases fitting TRBD1. This sequence was found in a man in his forties with HIV. CDR3 protein: CASSLVPPGTGNTGELFF. The CDR3, as DNA: TGTGCCAGCAGCTTAGTCCCCCCCGGGACAGGGAACACCGGGGAGCTGTTTTTT.